This T cell receptor beta chain was documented in a study of vaccination effects on CD4 cells after COVID-19. Looking at the study overall: The participants, recipients of two vaccine doses, got either BNT162b2 or mRNA-1273.

On this clone: Its antigen is not identified.

Before sequencing, viral peptide pools were used by the ViraFEST assay to expand antigen-specific CD4+ T cells. CD4+ T cells were isolated after around 10 days of culture. People in the vaccine group had not been infected with SARS-CoV-2 before, and their nucleocapsid antibodies were negative. A few million PBMC per well were cultured with 9 to 10 IU/ml IL-2 and 7.5 to 10 ug/ml peptides. General study findings and limits: Clones arising from infection and from vaccination showed marked clonal contraction late after vaccination.

TCRdb's table, derived via immunoSEQ multiplex PCR, lists solely in-frame clones and lacks some. The repertoire holds about 27,000 clones, with about 70% as singletons. The CDR3 length is 14 residues. Germline values: CDR1 GTSNPN, CDR2 SVGIG (reference sequence). Trimming removed 3 bases from V and 7 bases from J; junction bases left unmatched: 6. The TCR comes from a human donor who received a COVID-19 vaccine. The genes are TRBV30 and TRBJ2-6; 7 bases map to TRBD1. This specimen consisted of CD4+ T cells from PBMCs cultured with HCoV-NL63 spike peptides, obtained before COVID-19 vaccination. The DNA of the CDR3 is TGTGCCTGGAGAACAGGGGACCCAGCCAACGTCCTGACTTTC. It is translated as CAWRTGDPANVLTF. Based on the CDR3 plus reference TRBV30 and TRBJ2-6, the full variable domain is SQTIHQWPATLVQPVGSPLSLECTVEGTSNPNLYWYRQAAGRGLQLLFYSVGIGQISSEVPQNLSASRPQDRQFILSSKKLLLSDSGFYLCAWRTGDPANVLTFGAGSRLTVL.